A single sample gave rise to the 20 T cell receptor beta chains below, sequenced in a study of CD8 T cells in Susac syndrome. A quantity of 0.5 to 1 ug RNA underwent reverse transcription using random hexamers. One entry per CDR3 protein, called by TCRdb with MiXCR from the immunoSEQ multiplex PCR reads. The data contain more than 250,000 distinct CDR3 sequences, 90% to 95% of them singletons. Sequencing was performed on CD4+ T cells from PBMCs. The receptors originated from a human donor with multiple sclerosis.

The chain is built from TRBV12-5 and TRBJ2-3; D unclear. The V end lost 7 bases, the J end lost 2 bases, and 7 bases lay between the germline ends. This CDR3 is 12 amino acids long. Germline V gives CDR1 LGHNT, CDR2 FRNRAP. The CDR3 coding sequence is TGTGCTAGTGAGGCTTCCACAGATACGCAGTATTTT. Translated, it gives CASEASTDTQYF.

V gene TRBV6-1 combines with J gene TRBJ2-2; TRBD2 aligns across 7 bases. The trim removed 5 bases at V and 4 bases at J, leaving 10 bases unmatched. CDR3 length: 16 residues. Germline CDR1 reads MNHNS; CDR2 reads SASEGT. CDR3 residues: CASSIGLPGGTGELFF. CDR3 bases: TGTGCCAGCAGTATCGGTTTACCGGGGGGCACCGGGGAGCTGTTTTTT.

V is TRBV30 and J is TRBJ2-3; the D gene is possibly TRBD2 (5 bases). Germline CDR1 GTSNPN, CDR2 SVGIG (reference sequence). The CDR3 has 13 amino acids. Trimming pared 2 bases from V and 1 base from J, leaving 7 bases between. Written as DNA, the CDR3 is TGTGCCTGGAGTTTCGGGGGCACAGATACGCAGTATTTT. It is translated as CAWSFGGTDTQYF.

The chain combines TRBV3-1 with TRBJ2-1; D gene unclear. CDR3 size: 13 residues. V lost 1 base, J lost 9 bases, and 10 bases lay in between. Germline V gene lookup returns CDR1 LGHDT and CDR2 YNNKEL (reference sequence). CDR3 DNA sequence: TGTGCCAGCAGCCAAGTAGTAGCAGGTGAGCAGTTCTTC. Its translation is CASSQVVAGEQFF.

This CDR3 reads CASSSYGGELFF. CDR3 DNA: TGTGCCAGCAGCTCCTATGGCGGGGAGCTGTTTTTT. The chain recombines TRBV7-9 with TRBJ2-2; no firm D call. Germline lookup yields CDR1 SEHNR and CDR2 FQNEAQ (reference sequence). The ends were cut back, 4 bases at V and 7 bases at J, with 7 bases in the middle. This CDR3 has 12 residues.

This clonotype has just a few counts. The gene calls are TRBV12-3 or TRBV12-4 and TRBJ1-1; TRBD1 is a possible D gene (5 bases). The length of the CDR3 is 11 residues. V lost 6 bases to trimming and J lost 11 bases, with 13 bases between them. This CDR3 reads CASSGDGRAFF. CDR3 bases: TGTGCCAGCAGCGGGGACGGGAGGGCTTTCTTT.

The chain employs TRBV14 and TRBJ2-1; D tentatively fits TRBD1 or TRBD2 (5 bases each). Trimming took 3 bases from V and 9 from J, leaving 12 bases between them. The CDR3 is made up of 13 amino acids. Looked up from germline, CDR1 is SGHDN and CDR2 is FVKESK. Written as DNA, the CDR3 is TGTGCCAGCAGCCAGGGTCCAGGGAGTGAGCAGTTCTTC. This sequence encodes CASSQGPGSEQFF.

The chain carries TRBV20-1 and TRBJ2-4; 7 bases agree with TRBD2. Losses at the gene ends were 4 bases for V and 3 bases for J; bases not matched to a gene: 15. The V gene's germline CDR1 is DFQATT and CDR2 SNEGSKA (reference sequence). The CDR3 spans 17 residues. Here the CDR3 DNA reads TGCAGTGCTATCCAAACGCCGCCGCTAGCGGTCAAAAACATTCAGTACTTC. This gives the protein CSAIQTPPLAVKNIQYF.

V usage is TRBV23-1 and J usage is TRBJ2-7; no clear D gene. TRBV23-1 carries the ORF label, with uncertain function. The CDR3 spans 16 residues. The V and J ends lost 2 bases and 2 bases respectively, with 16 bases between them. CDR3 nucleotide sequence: TGCGCCAGCAGTCAACCCAGACCGGGTCCAACCTACGAGCAGTACTTC. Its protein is CASSQPRPGPTYEQYF.

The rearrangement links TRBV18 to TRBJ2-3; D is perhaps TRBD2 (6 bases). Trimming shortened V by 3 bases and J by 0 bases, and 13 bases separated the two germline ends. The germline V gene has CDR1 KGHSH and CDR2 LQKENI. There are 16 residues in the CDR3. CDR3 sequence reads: CASSPAPLASTDTQYF. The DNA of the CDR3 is TGTGCCAGCTCACCTGCCCCACTAGCTAGCACAGATACGCAGTATTTT.

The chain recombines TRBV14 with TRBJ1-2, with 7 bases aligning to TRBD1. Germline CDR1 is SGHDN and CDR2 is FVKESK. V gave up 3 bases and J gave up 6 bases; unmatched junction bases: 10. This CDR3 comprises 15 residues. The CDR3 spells CASSQHPTGMNGYTF. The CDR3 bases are TGTGCCAGCAGCCAGCACCCGACAGGGATGAATGGCTACACCTTC.

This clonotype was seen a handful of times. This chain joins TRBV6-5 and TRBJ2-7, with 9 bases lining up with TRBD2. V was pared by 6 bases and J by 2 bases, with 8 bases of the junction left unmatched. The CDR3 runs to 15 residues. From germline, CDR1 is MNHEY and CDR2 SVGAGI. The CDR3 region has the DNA TGTGCCAGCAGAGGAGTAGCGGGAGCTACCTACGAGCAGTACTTC. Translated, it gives CASRGVAGATYEQYF.

The CDR3, as DNA: TGTGCCAGCAGTTACTCGAAAGGGGCGCACAATCAGCCCCAGCATTTT. Translation: CASSYSKGAHNQPQHF. V usage is TRBV6-5 and J usage is TRBJ1-5; tentative D call: TRBD1 (5 bases). This CDR3 spans 16 amino acids. Germline lookup yields CDR1 MNHEY and CDR2 SVGAGI. The ends were cut back, 0 bases at V and 3 bases at J, with 12 bases in the middle.

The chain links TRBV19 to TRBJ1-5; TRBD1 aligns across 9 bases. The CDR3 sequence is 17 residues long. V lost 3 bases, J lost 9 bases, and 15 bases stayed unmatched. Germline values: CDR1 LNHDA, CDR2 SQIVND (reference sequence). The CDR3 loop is CASSILAWPGQGPPQHF. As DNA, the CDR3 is TGTGCCAGTAGTATCCTAGCTTGGCCGGGACAGGGTCCGCCCCAGCATTTT.

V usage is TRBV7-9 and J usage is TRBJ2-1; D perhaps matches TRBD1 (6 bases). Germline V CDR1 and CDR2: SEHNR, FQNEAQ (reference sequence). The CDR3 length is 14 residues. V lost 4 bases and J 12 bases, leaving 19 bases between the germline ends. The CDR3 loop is CASSSTTDSGLQFF. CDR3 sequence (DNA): TGTGCCAGCAGCTCTACCACGGACAGCGGATTGCAGTTCTTC.

In DNA form, the CDR3 reads TGTGCCACCAGCAGAGATTCCAGGGCCTACGAGCAGTACTTC. Amino acids: CATSRDSRAYEQYF. This rearrangement joins TRBV15 to TRBJ2-7, with D possibly matching TRBD1 (5 bases). V shed 0 bases and J shed 2 bases, with 8 bases lying between them. The CDR3 totals 14 residues. Germline loops: CDR1 LNHNV, CDR2 YYDKDF (reference sequence). The entire variable domain, with the rest obtained from reference TRBV15 and TRBJ2-7, is as follows: DAMVIQNPRYQVTQFGKPVTLSCSQTLNHNVMYWYQQKSSQAPKLLFHYYDKDFNNEADTPDNFQSRRPNTSFCFLDIRSPGLGDTAMYLCATSRDSRAYEQYFGPGTRLTVT.

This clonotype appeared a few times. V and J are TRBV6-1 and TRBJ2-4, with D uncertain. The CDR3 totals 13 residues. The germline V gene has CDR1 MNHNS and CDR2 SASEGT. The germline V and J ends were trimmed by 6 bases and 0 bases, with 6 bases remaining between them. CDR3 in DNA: TGTGCCAGCAGCCGACTAGCCAAAAACATTCAGTACTTC. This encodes CASSRLAKNIQYF.

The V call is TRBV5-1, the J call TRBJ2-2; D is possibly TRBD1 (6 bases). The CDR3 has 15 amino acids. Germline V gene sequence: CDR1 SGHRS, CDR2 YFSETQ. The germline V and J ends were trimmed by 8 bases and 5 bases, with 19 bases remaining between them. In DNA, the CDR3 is TGCGCCAGTGAAATGACAGGCAGAGCAACCGGGGAGCTGTTTTTT. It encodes CASEMTGRATGELFF.

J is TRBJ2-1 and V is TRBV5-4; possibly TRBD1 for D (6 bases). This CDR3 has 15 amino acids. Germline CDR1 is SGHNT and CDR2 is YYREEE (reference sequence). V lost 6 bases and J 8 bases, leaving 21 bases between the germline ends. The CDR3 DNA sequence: TGTGCCAGCACCATATCAGGGGAAAAGAGGGATGAGCAGTTCTTC. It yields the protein CASTISGEKRDEQFF.

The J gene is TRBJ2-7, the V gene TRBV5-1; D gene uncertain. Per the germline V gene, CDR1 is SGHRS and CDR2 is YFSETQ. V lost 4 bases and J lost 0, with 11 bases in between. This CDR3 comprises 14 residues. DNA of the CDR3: TGCGCCAGCAGCCCCGTTCCGGGCTCCTACGAGCAGTACTTC. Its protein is CASSPVPGSYEQYF.